Sequencing of this T cell receptor (beta chain) was carried out in a study of cytomegalovirus exposure and HLA in healthy donors. Study-wide points: Reports credit the classifier with highly specific, highly sensitive diagnosis of cytomegalovirus status.

As concerns this clone: Its antigen is undetermined.

Sequenced by immunoSEQ multiplex PCR; TCRdb stores in-frame clones only, minus some. The table records some 150,000 clones, around 88% of them present only once. The donors were in the approximately 120-subject validation cohort; that cohort was separate from the approximately 730-subject first cohort. Germline loops: CDR1 SGHRS, CDR2 YFSETQ. This CDR3 is 14 amino acids long. V shed 2 bases, J shed 4 bases, and the junction held 3 bases outside the gene matches. Sequenced input: PBMCs. The clonotype comes from a young woman in good health and CMV-seropositive. The rearrangement uses TRBV5-1 and TRBJ1-1, with 9 bases identical to TRBD1. The CDR3: CASSFGQGSTEAFF. For the CDR3, the DNA is TGCGCCAGCAGCTTCGGACAGGGGAGCACTGAAGCTTTCTTT.